These 27 T cell receptor beta chains originate from one sample sequenced in a study of molecular identifiers for immune sequencing clone quantification (dated by TCRdb to the late 2010s). Libraries were built with PCR. Reads for this sample came from an Illumina HiSeq 4000. TCRdb reprocessing: public reads trimmed at Q25 with fastp, clones called with MiXCR, in-frame beta chains kept. Duplicate CDR3 protein sequences are folded into a single record with the most common DNA and genes. The sample table contains about 640,000 distinct CDR3 sequences; only one count was recorded for less than 20% of them. Roughly 0.85% of the sample comes from the top ten. Sequencing was carried out using naive CD8+ T cells from blood, with Jurkat cell RNA spiked in. The cell subset or site label on this specimen signifies: FACS-sorted CD8+CD4-CCR7+CD45RA+ naive T cells. The receptor source for this set is a human donor in good health. Some libraries in this study had Jurkat cell RNA spiked in.

This clonotype was counted between two and nine times. This CDR3 fails to terminate in the conserved phenylalanine or tryptophan, so it likely reflects a read error. Because the CDR3's place on the DNA is in doubt, the DNA is left out and the CDR3 is given as listed by TCRdb. The V and J genes are TRBV7-6 and TRBJ2-3; the table's D call of TRBD2 was not tested on the DNA. The CDR3 is 12 amino acids long, termini counted. Looked up from germline, CDR1 is SGHVS and CDR2 is FNYEAQ. CDR3 amino acids: CASSLGDSKPQY.

This clonotype was detected only a few times. The chain combines TRBV27 with TRBJ2-7; 9 positions match TRBD2. V shed 0 bases, J shed 3 bases, and the junction held 12 bases outside the gene matches. Germline V lookup: CDR1 MNHEY, CDR2 SMNVEV (reference sequence). This CDR3 region has 18 residues. The CDR3 reads CASSLSLAGGPRYYEQYF. Written as DNA, the CDR3 is TGTGCCAGCAGTTTATCGCTCGCGGGAGGGCCGAGGTACTACGAGCAGTACTTC.

On this clonotype itself: A much larger clonotype is one base distant, so this may be a read error. V and J are TRBV19 and TRBJ2-7, with D tentatively TRBD1 (6 bases). Germline CDR1 reads LNHDA; CDR2 reads SQIVND (reference sequence). The length of the CDR3 is 15 residues. Trimming removed 5 bases from V and 1 base from J, with 15 bases in between. In DNA, the CDR3 is TGTGCCAGTAGTTCAGCCTCAGGGGCGTCCTACGAGCAGTACTTC. This encodes CASSSASGASYEQYF.

At least ten counts were recorded for this clonotype. The chain employs TRBV13 and TRBJ2-5; D might be TRBD1 (6 bases). Germline V gene data show CDR1 as PRHDT and CDR2 as FYEKMQ (reference sequence). Trimming removed 7 bases at V and 5 bases at J, with 14 bases between. This CDR3 is 13 amino acids long. In DNA form, the CDR3 reads TGTGCCAGCAACGCACAGGGCGACGAGACCCAGTACTTC. Protein sequence: CASNAQGDETQYF.

To note about this clonotype: This may be a read error: a much more frequent sequence differs by one nucleotide. This rearrangement joins TRBV25-1 to TRBJ2-1; D is uncertain. The germline V gene encodes CDR1 MGHDK and CDR2 SYGVNS. This CDR3 region has 13 residues. The CDR3 region is CTSSGRVYNEQFF. The CDR3 region has the DNA TGTACCAGCAGTGGCCGAGTCTACAATGAGCAGTTCTTC.

This clonotype was recorded many times. The chain combines TRBV7-2 with TRBJ2-7, with unresolved D. V gave up 5 bases and J gave up 7 bases, with 12 bases separating them. CDR3 length equals 12 residues. Germline lookup yields CDR1 SGHTA and CDR2 FQGNSA. The CDR3 nucleotides are TGTGCCAGCAGCCCGGAGTACCGTGAGCAGTACTTC. The encoded protein is CASSPEYREQYF.

This clonotype was counted many times. The chain carries TRBV20-1 and TRBJ1-5, with 9 bases matching TRBD1. The germline gives CDR1 DFQATT, CDR2 SNEGSKA (reference sequence). The CDR3 sequence is 16 residues long. Trimming at V came to 1 base and at J to 0 bases, leaving 4 bases not matched to a gene. In DNA, the CDR3 is TGCAGTGCTAGAGCCGGGACAGGGTATAGCAATCAGCCCCAGCATTTT. This gives the protein CSARAGTGYSNQPQHF.

This clonotype occurred a few times. The chain combines TRBV6-2 or TRBV6-3 with TRBJ1-2; D gene uncertain. V dropped 7 bases and J dropped 4 bases, with 10 bases sitting between them. The CDR3 is 12 residues long. The germline V gene encodes CDR1 MNHEY and CDR2 SVGEGT. CDR3 region: CASTEGVYGYTF. The CDR3 nucleotides are TGTGCCAGCACCGAAGGAGTCTATGGCTACACCTTC.

This chain connects TRBV16 to TRBJ1-5; no clear D. The CDR3 extends over 15 amino acids. V lost 7 bases and J 4 bases, leaving 17 bases between the germline ends. The germline gives CDR1 KGHSY, CDR2 FQNENV. Written as DNA, the CDR3 is TGTGCCAGCACCCAGGACGTGGCGGGGAATCAGCCCCAGCATTTT. Its protein is CASTQDVAGNQPQHF.

Only a few counts were recorded for this clonotype. The rearrangement links TRBV2 to TRBJ2-7, with a possible D match to TRBD2 (5 bases). The CDR3 extends over 11 amino acids. CDR1 and CDR2 (germline): SNHLY, FYNNEI. V was cut by 8 bases and J by 6 bases, with 11 bases left in between. Written as DNA, the CDR3 is TGTGCCAGCGACTACCCGACCGAGCAGTACTTC. Amino acid sequence: CASDYPTEQYF.

This clonotype was counted ten times or more. The genes are TRBV4-1 and TRBJ2-7; 9 bases agree with TRBD2. The CDR3 contains 18 residues. The V segment lost 4 bases and the J segment 4 bases; nucleotides outside the gene matches: 17. Per the germline V gene, CDR1 is MGHRA and CDR2 is YSYEKL. The CDR3 sequence: CASSRSTSGSQPSYEQYF. CDR3 coding DNA: TGCGCCAGCAGCCGATCAACTAGCGGGTCACAACCCAGTTACGAGCAGTACTTC.

This clonotype was seen repeatedly, ten times or more. This chain connects TRBV5-1 to TRBJ2-3; D is ambiguous. The CDR3 is 14 residues long. Germline CDR1 is SGHRS and CDR2 is YFSETQ. Trimming removed 4 bases at V and 3 bases at J, with 12 bases between. The CDR3: CASSPISATDTQYF. The CDR3 nucleotides are TGCGCCAGCAGCCCGATAAGTGCAACAGATACGCAGTATTTT.

This clonotype was recorded many times. The chain recombines TRBV28 with TRBJ1-2; D unclear. The CDR3 is made up of 12 amino acids. V shed 2 bases and J shed 3 bases, with 4 bases lying between them. Germline V gene sequence: CDR1 MDHEN, CDR2 SYDVKM. The CDR3, as DNA: TGTGCCAGCAGTTTAAGTCACTATGGCTACACCTTC. It is translated as CASSLSHYGYTF.

This clonotype was detected many times. CDR3 bases: TGCAGTGCTAGAGCGGGGCTATACTACGAGCAGTACTTC. Amino acid sequence: CSARAGLYYEQYF. The chain combines TRBV20-1 with TRBJ2-7; D tentatively reads TRBD1 or TRBD2 (5 bases each). The CDR3 loop spans 13 amino acids. V was trimmed by 1 base and J by 3 bases, leaving 10 bases between them. Germline V gives CDR1 DFQATT, CDR2 SNEGSKA (reference sequence).

Points on this clonotype: This may arise from a read error, as a much more abundant clone is one base away. The chain combines TRBV3-1 with TRBJ2-1; 9 bases are shared with TRBD2. The CDR3 spans 15 residues. Looked up from germline, CDR1 is LGHDT and CDR2 is YNNKEL (reference sequence). CDR3 protein: CVSSQAGGPQSEQFF. Written as DNA, the CDR3 is TGTGTCAGCAGCCAAGCGGGGGGCCCCCAGAGTGAGCAGTTCTTC.

Points on this clonotype: It may be a read error: a sequence one base away is much more abundant. The V call is TRBV5-1, the J call TRBJ2-3; a possible D gene is TRBD2 (5 bases). The CDR3 runs to 15 residues. CDR1 and CDR2 (germline): SGHRS, YFSETQ. CDR3 in amino acids: CASGFRGTSTDTQYF. DNA of the CDR3: TGCGCCAGCGGCTTCCGGGGAACTAGCACAGATACGCAGTATTTT.

Ten or more counts support this clonotype. The chain joins TRBV6-2 or TRBV6-3 to TRBJ1-1, with TRBD1 as a possible D gene (6 bases). The CDR3 length is 13 residues. Germline V gene lookup returns CDR1 MNHEY and CDR2 SVGEGT. V lost 7 bases to trimming and J lost 2 bases, with 11 bases between them. CDR3 in DNA: TGTGCCAGCATTCAGGGGCCTAACACTGAAGCTTTCTTT. Translation: CASIQGPNTEAFF.

This clonotype has a count of ten or more. The chain employs TRBV12-3 or TRBV12-4 and TRBJ1-2; 11 bases agree with TRBD1. This CDR3 is 15 amino acids long. The V segment lost 6 bases and the J segment 0 bases; nucleotides outside the gene matches: 3. CDR3 protein: CASRGQGGANYGYTF. Here the CDR3 DNA reads TGTGCCAGCAGGGGACAGGGGGGAGCTAACTATGGCTACACCTTC.

At least ten counts were recorded for this clonotype. This chain links TRBV20-1 with TRBJ1-5; no reliable D call. V lost 1 base and J lost 0, with 16 bases in between. This CDR3 spans 17 amino acids. Germline V gene data show CDR1 as DFQATT and CDR2 as SNEGSKA (reference sequence). CDR3 region: CSARASRAADSNQPQHF. CDR3 sequence (DNA): TGCAGTGCTAGAGCTTCCCGGGCGGCAGATAGCAATCAGCCCCAGCATTTT.

To note about this clonotype: A read error may produce the germline difference seen at one junction end. The chain recombines TRBV10-1 with TRBJ2-3; D could derive from TRBD1 or TRBD2 (5 bases each). CDR1 and CDR2 (germline): WNHNN, SYGVQD (reference sequence). The CDR3 runs 16 residues. The CDR3: CASGESGTASTDTQYF. DNA of the CDR3: TGCGCCAGCGGTGAGTCCGGGACGGCTAGCACAGATACGCAGTATTTT.

This clonotype was seen ten or more times. The chain uses TRBV12-3 or TRBV12-4 and TRBJ1-6; 10 nucleotides match TRBD1. The CDR3 has 17 amino acids. Losses at the gene ends were 4 bases for V and 5 bases for J; bases not matched to a gene: 8. CDR3 amino acids: CASSWTGGPPDNSPLHF. For the CDR3, the DNA is TGTGCCAGCAGTTGGACAGGGGGGCCCCCTGATAATTCACCCCTCCACTTT.

This rearrangement joins TRBV20-1 to TRBJ2-2, with D perhaps assigned TRBD1 or TRBD2 (6 bases each). Trimming shortened V by 6 bases and J by 2 bases, and 16 bases separated the two germline ends. Per germline, CDR1 DFQATT and CDR2 SNEGSKA (reference sequence). This CDR3 comprises 15 residues. CDR3 sequence reads: CSARSGGANTGELFF. CDR3 DNA sequence: TGCAGTGCCCGCTCCGGGGGCGCTAACACCGGGGAGCTGTTTTTT.

This clonotype was seen ten or more times. The genes are TRBV6-6 and TRBJ1-1; a weak D match, TRBD1 (6 bases). Trimming cost V 2 bases and J 10 bases, with 14 bases left between them. CDR3 length: 13 amino acids. Germline assignment: CDR1 MNHNY and CDR2 SVGAGI (reference sequence). In nucleotides, the CDR3 is TGTGCCAGCAGTTACGGAACAGGGATGGGAGCTTTCTTT. It specifies CASSYGTGMGAFF.

This clonotype has only a few counts. V is TRBV7-2 and J is TRBJ2-2; 8 nucleotides align to TRBD2. Germline CDR1 and CDR2: SGHTA and FQGNSA. With 5 bases clipped from V and 5 bases from J, the junction kept 19 bases outside the gene matches. This CDR3 has 19 residues. The CDR3 loop reads CASSQRVLSAGGWTGELFF. As DNA, the CDR3 is TGTGCCAGCAGCCAGCGCGTATTATCGGCGGGAGGTTGGACCGGGGAGCTGTTTTTT.

This CDR3 reads CASTGRWEPNEKLFF. The CDR3 DNA is TGTGCCAGCACGGGACGGTGGGAGCCTAATGAAAAACTGTTTTTT. The V call is TRBV12-3 or TRBV12-4, the J call TRBJ1-4, with D possibly TRBD1 on 5 matching bases. The CDR3 totals 15 residues. V lost 7 bases to trimming and J lost 3 bases, with 15 bases between them.

In regard to this clonotype: One base away lies a much larger clone, so this may be a sequencing read error. This sequence joins TRBV28 and TRBJ2-1; D might be TRBD2 (5 bases). The CDR3 sequence is 12 residues long. Germline CDR1 is MDHEN and CDR2 is SYDVKM. Here the CDR3 DNA reads TGTGCCAGCAGTTTCTCCCGGGATGAGCGGTTCTTC. Translation: CASSFSRDERFF.

The CDR3 DNA follows: TGTGCCAGCAGCTTTGTCCGGGGATTCAGCTATGGCTACACCTTC. Its protein product is CASSFVRGFSYGYTF. The V and J genes are TRBV5-4 and TRBJ1-2; D gene unclear. The V gene lost 2 bases and the J gene lost 4 bases, with 15 bases spanning the gap. CDR3 length: 15 residues. Per the germline V gene, CDR1 is SGHNT and CDR2 is YYREEE (reference sequence).